Each of the 8 T cell receptor beta chains below was sequenced from the same sample in a study of cytomegalovirus exposure and HLA in healthy donors. The study ran its PCR with 60 Vbeta and 13 Jbeta primers. Some clones are missing from TCRdb's copy, which holds only in-frame ones; the method was immunoSEQ multiplex PCR. The sample lists approximately 110,000 clones; 80% to 90% were seen once. The sequenced material came from PBMCs. The origin of the receptors is a woman in her twenties or thirties in good health and CMV-seronegative.

The CDR3 DNA reads TGTGCCAGTAAGCCCAGGACTTCTGATAATTCACCCCTCCACTTT. Translating it yields CASKPRTSDNSPLHF. The J gene is TRBJ1-6, the V gene TRBV19; D is unclear. Germline V gene sequence: CDR1 LNHDA, CDR2 SQIVND (reference sequence). CDR3 length: 15 residues. The V and J ends lost 7 bases and 5 bases respectively, with 15 bases between them.

The chain couples TRBV28 to TRBJ1-4; 7 nucleotides line up with TRBD1. CDR3 size: 14 residues. With V trimmed by 9 bases and J by 3 bases, 7 bases remained unmatched. Looked up from germline, CDR1 is MDHEN and CDR2 is SYDVKM. The CDR3 sequence is CASLQGTANEKLFF. The DNA for the CDR3 is TGTGCCAGTCTTCAGGGGACAGCTAATGAAAAACTGTTTTTT.

Concerning this clone: The germline gene is not matched at one end of the junction; a read error may be the cause. V gene TRBV27 combines with J gene TRBJ1-2; TRBD1 agrees at 10 bases. Germline assignment: CDR1 MNHEY and CDR2 SMNVEV (reference sequence). The CDR3 covers 13 residues. This chain's CDR3 is CASSPGQGYDYTF. The CDR3 nucleotides are TGTGCCAGCAGCCCGGGACAGGGGTATGACTACACCTTC.

The CDR3 loop is CASSTGTGRYEQYF. The CDR3 region has the DNA TGTGCCAGCAGTACCGGGACAGGGCGCTACGAGCAGTACTTC. The genes are TRBV2 and TRBJ2-7; TRBD1 aligns across 9 bases. CDR3 length: 14 amino acids. V shed 5 bases and J 3 bases; nucleotides not matched to a gene: 5. Germline V gene sequence: CDR1 SNHLY, CDR2 FYNNEI.

The V call is TRBV18, the J call TRBJ2-3, with 7 bases aligning to TRBD2. Germline loops: CDR1 KGHSH, CDR2 LQKENI. The J segment lost 1 base and the V segment lost 4 bases, leaving 8 bases of the junction unmatched. The CDR3 spans 16 residues. The CDR3: CASSLNRAGGTDTQYF. The CDR3 bases are TGTGCCAGCTCACTGAATAGGGCGGGAGGCACAGATACGCAGTATTTT. Based on the CDR3 plus reference TRBV18 and TRBJ2-3, the full variable domain is NAGVMQNPRHLVRRRGQEARLRCSPMKGHSHVYWYRQLPEEGLKFMVYLQKENIIDESGMPKERFSAEFPKEGPSILRIQQVVRGDSAAYFCASSLNRAGGTDTQYFGPGTRLTVL.

This chain joins TRBV6-5 and TRBJ2-6; weak D call: TRBD1 (6 bases). The length of the CDR3 is 15 residues. The V gene's germline CDR1 is MNHEY and CDR2 SVGAGI. The V gene lost 6 bases and the J gene lost 1 base, with 10 bases spanning the gap. CDR3 coding DNA: TGTGCCAGCAGCGGACAGTCTTCTGGGGCCAACGTCCTGACTTTC. This sequence encodes CASSGQSSGANVLTF.

The genes are TRBV6-6 and TRBJ1-5, with TRBD1 matching over 10 bases. With V trimmed by 2 bases and J by 1 base, 2 bases remained unmatched. Germline V CDR1 and CDR2: MNHNY, SVGAGI (reference sequence). This CDR3 has 16 residues. The CDR3 bases are TGTGCCAGCAGTTACGGGACAGGGGCAAGCAATCAGCCCCAGCATTTT. This codes for CASSYGTGASNQPQHF.

The chain is built from TRBV2 and TRBJ1-1; 11 positions agree with TRBD1. This CDR3 is 14 amino acids long. The germline V gene encodes CDR1 SNHLY and CDR2 FYNNEI. V shed 6 bases, J shed 2 bases, and the junction held 2 bases outside the gene matches. The CDR3 sequence: CASRGTGGNTEAFF. The CDR3 coding sequence is TGTGCCAGCAGGGGGACAGGGGGAAACACTGAAGCTTTCTTT. The whole variable domain, remainder taken from reference TRBV2 and TRBJ1-1, is EPEVTQTPSHQVTQMGQEVILRCVPISNHLYFYWYRQILGQKVEFLVSFYNNEISEKSEIFDDQFSVERPDGSNFTLKIRSTKLEDSAMYFCASRGTGGNTEAFFGQGTRLTVV.